Listed below are T cell receptor beta chains from one sample, sequenced in a study of response to subunit inactivated influenza vaccine. TCRdb re-derived calls from the RT-PCR reads in MiXCR, one entry per CDR3 protein. Of around 520,000 distinct CDR3 sequences in the sample, about 25% were seen once. The sample consisted of CD4+ T cells sorted from PBMCs, taken 5 days after vaccination. The receptors shown here come from a man aged 50-59 years who received an inactivated influenza vaccine. Each CDR3 is given with its conserved first and last residue. A D gene is named only where the DNA matches it firmly. Size is omitted from some rows. Given values are once, few, many or a class for expanded clones.

>TRBV4-2|few|.|TRBJ1-2
TGTGCCAGCAGCCAAGATACTGAATATGGCTACACCTTC
CASSQDTEYGYTF
>TRBV19|.|TRBD1|TRBJ2-5
TGTGCCAGTAGTCGACGTCCCGGGACAGGGGGTCCTGAGACCCAGTACTTC
CASSRRPGTGGPETQYF
>TRBV20-1|.|TRBD2|TRBJ2-7
TGCAGTGCTAGACGTCCGGGACTAGCGTCCTCCTACGAGCAGTACTTC
CSARRPGLASSYEQYF
>TRBV10-2|.|.|TRBJ2-5
TGCGCCAGCAAGTCTCCGACTACCTGGACCCAGTACTTC
CASKSPTTWTQYF
>TRBV18|many|TRBD2|TRBJ2-7
TGTGCCAGCTCCCCACCGGGACTAGGAGCCTACGAGCAGTACTTC
CASSPPGLGAYEQYF
>TRBV7-9|.|TRBD2|TRBJ2-3
TGTGCCAGCAGCTTAGGATTCCTAGCGGGGAAAGATACGCAGTATTTT
CASSLGFLAGKDTQYF
>TRBV12-3/TRBV12-4|many|.|TRBJ1-5
TGTGCCAGCAGTTTATATGGTGAGAGTCAGCCCCAGCATTTT
CASSLYGESQPQHF
>TRBV4-2|few|.|TRBJ2-1
TGTGCCAGCAGCGGGCGGGGTGTCTCCTACAATGAGCAGTTCTTC
CASSGRGVSYNEQFF
>TRBV20-1|.|TRBD2|TRBJ2-1
TGCAGTGCTAGAGATTTGGGGGGGGTCAATGAGCAGTTCTTC
CSARDLGGVNEQFF
>TRBV28|few|.|TRBJ2-7
TGTGCCACCCGGACAGTCCCGGGCGAGCAGTACTTC
CATRTVPGEQYF
>TRBV6-2/TRBV6-3|.|.|TRBJ2-5
TGTGCCAGCAGCCAAAATCCTGAGACCCAGTACTTC
CASSQNPETQYF
>TRBV5-1|few|.|TRBJ1-1
TGCGCCAGCAGCTTGTTTGAGGGCTCTGAAGCTTTCTTT
CASSLFEGSEAFF
>TRBV5-1|few|.|TRBJ2-4
TGCGCCAGCAGCCCCGGGATGGCCAAAAACATTCAGTACTTC
CASSPGMAKNIQYF
>TRBV6-1|.|TRBD1|TRBJ1-5
TGTGCCAGCAGCGGGACAGGGGGCGTCGGCAATCAGCCCCAGCATTTT
CASSGTGGVGNQPQHF
>TRBV4-3|.|TRBD2|TRBJ2-1
TGCGCCAGCAGCCATACGGGAGGCGTGAATGAGCAGTTCTTC
CASSHTGGVNEQFF
>TRBV29-1|.|TRBD2|TRBJ2-7
TGCAGCGTTGCGCGGGAGGGTAACGAGCAGTACTTC
CSVAREGNEQYF
>TRBV12-3/TRBV12-4|many|TRBD1|TRBJ1-2
TGTGCCAGCAGTTTAGGAGTGACAGGGTCGTTTGGCTACACCTTC
CASSLGVTGSFGYTF
>TRBV27|.|TRBD1|TRBJ2-2
TGTGCCAGCAGTGCAGGGACAGGATGGGCAACCGGGGAGCTGTTTTTT
CASSAGTGWATGELFF
>TRBV20-1|once|.|TRBJ2-5
TGCAGTGCTAGACAGAACCAAGAGACCCAGTACTTC
CSARQNQETQYF
>TRBV7-2|few|.|TRBJ2-7
TGTGCCAGCAGCTTATGGGGGGCGAGCTCCTACGAGCAGTACTTC
CASSLWGASSYEQYF
>TRBV11-2|once|TRBD2|TRBJ2-7
TGTGCCAGCAGCTTACATCGGGGTAGCGGGGGAACCTACGAGCAGTACTTC
CASSLHRGSGGTYEQYF
>TRBV7-3|few|TRBD2|TRBJ2-1
TGTGCCAGCAGTCTACTCCCAGGGAGGGAGAGGGAGGGCTCCTACAATGAGCAGTTCTTC
CASSLLPGREREGSYNEQFF
>TRBV28|.|TRBD1|TRBJ2-1
TGTGCCAGCAGGATTGGGACAGGGGGGAAAAAGTTCTTC
CASRIGTGGKKFF
>TRBV6-2/TRBV6-3|few|TRBD2|TRBJ2-1
TGTGCCAGCAGTTACCCTTTTAGCGGGAGCTCCTACAATGAGCAGTTCTTC
CASSYPFSGSSYNEQFF